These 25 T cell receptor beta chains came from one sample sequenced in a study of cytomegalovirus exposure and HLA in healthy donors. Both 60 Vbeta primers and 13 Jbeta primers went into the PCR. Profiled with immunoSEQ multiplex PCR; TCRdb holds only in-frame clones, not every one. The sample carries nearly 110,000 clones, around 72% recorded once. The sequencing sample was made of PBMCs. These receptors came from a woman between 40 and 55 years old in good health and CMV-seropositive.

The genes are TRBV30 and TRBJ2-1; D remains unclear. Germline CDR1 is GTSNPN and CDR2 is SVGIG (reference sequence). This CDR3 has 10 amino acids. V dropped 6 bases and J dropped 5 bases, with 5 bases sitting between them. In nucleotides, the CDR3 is TGTGCCTGCTTAAACAATGAGCAGTTCTTC. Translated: CACLNNEQFF.

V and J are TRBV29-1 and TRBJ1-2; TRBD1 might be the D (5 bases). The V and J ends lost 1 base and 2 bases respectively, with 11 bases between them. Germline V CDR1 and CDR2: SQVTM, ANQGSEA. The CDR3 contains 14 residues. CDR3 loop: CSVEAGFLNYGYTF. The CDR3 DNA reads TGCAGCGTTGAAGCAGGGTTCTTGAACTATGGCTACACCTTC.

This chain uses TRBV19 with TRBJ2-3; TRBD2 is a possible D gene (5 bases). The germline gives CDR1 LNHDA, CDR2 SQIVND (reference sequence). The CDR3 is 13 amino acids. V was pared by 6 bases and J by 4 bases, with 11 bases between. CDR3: CASSRGPPDTQYF. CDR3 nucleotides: TGTGCCAGTAGCAGAGGGCCCCCAGATACGCAGTATTTT. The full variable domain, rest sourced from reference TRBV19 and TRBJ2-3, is DGGITQSPKYLFRKEGQNVTLSCEQNLNHDAMYWYRQDPGQGLRLIYYSQIVNDFQKGDIAEGYSVSREKKESFPLTVTSAQKNPTAFYLCASSRGPPDTQYFGPGTRLTVL.

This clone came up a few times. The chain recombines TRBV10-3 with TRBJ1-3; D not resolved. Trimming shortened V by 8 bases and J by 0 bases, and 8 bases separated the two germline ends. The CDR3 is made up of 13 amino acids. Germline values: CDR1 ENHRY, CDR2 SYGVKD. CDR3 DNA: TGTGCCATCCAACTTAACTCTGGAAACACCATATATTTT. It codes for CAIQLNSGNTIYF.

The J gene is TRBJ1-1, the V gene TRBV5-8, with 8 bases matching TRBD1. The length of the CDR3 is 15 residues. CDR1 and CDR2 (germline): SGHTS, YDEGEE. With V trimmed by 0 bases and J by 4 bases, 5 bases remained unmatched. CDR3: CASSLGTGWSTEAFF. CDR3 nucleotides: TGTGCCAGCAGCTTGGGGACAGGGTGGAGCACTGAAGCTTTCTTT.

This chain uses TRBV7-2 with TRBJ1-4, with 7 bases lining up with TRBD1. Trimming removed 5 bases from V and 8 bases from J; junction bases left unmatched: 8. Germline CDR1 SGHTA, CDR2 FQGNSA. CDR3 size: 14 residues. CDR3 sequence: CASSLDRDWEKLFF. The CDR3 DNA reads TGTGCCAGCAGCCTCGACAGGGATTGGGAAAAACTGTTTTTT.

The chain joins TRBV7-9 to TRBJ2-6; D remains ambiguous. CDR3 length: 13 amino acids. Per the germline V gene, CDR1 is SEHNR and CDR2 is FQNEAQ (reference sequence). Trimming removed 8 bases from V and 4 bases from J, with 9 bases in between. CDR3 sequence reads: CASPRAGANVLTF. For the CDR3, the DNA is TGTGCCAGCCCCCGAGCCGGGGCCAACGTCCTGACTTTC.

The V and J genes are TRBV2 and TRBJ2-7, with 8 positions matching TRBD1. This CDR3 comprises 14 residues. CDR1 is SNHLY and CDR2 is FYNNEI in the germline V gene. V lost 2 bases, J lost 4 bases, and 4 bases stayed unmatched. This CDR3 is CASSERQGLYEQYF. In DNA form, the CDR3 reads TGTGCCAGCAGTGAAAGACAGGGGCTTTACGAGCAGTACTTC.

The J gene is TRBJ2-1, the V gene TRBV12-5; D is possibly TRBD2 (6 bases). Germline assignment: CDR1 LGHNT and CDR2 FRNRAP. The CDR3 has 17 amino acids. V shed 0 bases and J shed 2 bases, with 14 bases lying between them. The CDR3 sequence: CASGLVLGGAAYNEQFF. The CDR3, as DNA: TGTGCTAGTGGTTTGGTACTTGGAGGGGCAGCCTACAATGAGCAGTTCTTC. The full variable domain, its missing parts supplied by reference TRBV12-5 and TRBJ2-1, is DARVTQTPRHKVTEMGQEVTMRCQPILGHNTVFWYRQTMMQGLELLAYFRNRAPLDDSGMPKDRFSAEMPDATLATLKIQPSEPRDSAVYFCASGLVLGGAAYNEQFFGPGTRLTVL.

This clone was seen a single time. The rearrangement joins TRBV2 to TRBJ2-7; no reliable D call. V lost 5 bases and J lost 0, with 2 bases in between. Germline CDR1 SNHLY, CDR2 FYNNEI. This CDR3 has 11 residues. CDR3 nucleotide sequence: TGTGCCAGCAGTCTCTCCTACGAGCAGTACTTC. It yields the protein CASSLSYEQYF.

CDR3 bases: TGTGCCAGCAGCTTAGCGGCAGACACCATATATTTT. Protein product: CASSLAADTIYF. This chain links TRBV7-2 with TRBJ1-3; no definite D call. V gave up 0 bases and J gave up 8 bases, with 5 bases separating them. From germline, CDR1 is SGHTA and CDR2 FQGNSA. This CDR3 region has 12 residues.

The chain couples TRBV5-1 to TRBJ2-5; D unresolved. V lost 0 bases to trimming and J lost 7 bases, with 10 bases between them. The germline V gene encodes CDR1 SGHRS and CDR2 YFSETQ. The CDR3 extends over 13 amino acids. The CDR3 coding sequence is TGCGCCAGCAGCTTGGAACTGAGTGGGACCCAGTACTTC. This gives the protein CASSLELSGTQYF.

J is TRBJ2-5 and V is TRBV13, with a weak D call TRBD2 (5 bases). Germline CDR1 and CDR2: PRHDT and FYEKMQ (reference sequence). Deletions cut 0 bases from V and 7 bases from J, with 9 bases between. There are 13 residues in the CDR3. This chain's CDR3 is CASSLGRGGTQYF. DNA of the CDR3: TGTGCCAGCAGCTTAGGCCGGGGTGGGACCCAGTACTTC.

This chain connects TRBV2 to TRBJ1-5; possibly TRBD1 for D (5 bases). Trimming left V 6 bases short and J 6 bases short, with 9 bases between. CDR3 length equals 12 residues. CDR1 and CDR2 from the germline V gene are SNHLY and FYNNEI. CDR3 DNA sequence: TGTGCCAGCAGAGCGCAGGGTCAGCCCCAGCATTTT. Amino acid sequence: CASRAQGQPQHF.

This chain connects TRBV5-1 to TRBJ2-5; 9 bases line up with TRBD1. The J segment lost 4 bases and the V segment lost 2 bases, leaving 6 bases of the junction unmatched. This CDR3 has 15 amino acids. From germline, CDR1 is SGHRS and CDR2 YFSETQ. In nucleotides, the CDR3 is TGCGCCAGCAGCTTCCGGGGACAGGGTCGAGAGACCCAGTACTTC. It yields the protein CASSFRGQGRETQYF.

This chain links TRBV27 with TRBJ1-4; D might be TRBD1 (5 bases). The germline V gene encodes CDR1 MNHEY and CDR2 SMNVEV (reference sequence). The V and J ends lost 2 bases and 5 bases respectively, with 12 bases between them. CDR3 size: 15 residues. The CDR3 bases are TGTGCCAGCAGTTTAACTGGGGGGAGGAATGAAAAACTGTTTTTT. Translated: CASSLTGGRNEKLFF.

This chain's CDR3 is CASSESTVRDRGYETEAFF. CDR3 nucleotide sequence: TGCGCCAGCAGTGAGTCGACTGTTCGGGACAGGGGATACGAAACTGAAGCTTTCTTT. V usage is TRBV10-1 and J usage is TRBJ1-1; 10 bases line up with TRBD1. The CDR3 has 19 residues. The germline gives CDR1 WNHNN, CDR2 SYGVQD (reference sequence). With V trimmed by 0 bases and J by 5 bases, 15 bases remained unmatched.

The CDR3 sequence is CASSPTSTGTSGSYEQYF. The CDR3 nucleotides read TGTGCCAGCTCACCAACCAGCACCGGCACTAGCGGTTCCTACGAGCAGTACTTC. The chain employs TRBV18 and TRBJ2-7; TRBD2 agrees at 8 bases. CDR3 length: 18 residues. Germline V gene data show CDR1 as KGHSH and CDR2 as LQKENI. V shed 2 bases, J shed 1 base, and the junction held 13 bases outside the gene matches.

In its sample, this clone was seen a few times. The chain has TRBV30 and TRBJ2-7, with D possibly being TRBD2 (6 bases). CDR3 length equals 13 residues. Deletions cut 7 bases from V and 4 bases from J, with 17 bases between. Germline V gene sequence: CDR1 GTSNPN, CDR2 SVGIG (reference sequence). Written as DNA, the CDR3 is TGTGCCTCCTCGGGACTTTCAGGATACGAGCAGTACTTC. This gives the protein CASSGLSGYEQYF.

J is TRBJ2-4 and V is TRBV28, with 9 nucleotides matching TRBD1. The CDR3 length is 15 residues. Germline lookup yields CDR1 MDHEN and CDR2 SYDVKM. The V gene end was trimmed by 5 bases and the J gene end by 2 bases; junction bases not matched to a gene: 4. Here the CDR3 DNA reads TGTGCCAGCAGTCCACAGGGGGCCTCCAAAAACATTCAGTACTTC. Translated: CASSPQGASKNIQYF. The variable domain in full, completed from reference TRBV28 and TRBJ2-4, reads DVKVTQSSRYLVKRTGEKVFLECVQDMDHENMFWYRQDPGLGLRLIYFSYDVKMKEKGDIPEGYSVSREKKERFSLILESASTNQTSMYLCASSPQGASKNIQYFGAGTRLSVL.

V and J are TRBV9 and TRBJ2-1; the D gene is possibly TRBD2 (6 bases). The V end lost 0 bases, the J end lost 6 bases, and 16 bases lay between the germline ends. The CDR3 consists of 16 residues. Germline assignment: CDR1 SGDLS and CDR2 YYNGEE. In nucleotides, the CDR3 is TGTGCCAGCAGCGTAGGAGGGGTCGGGGGAGGCAATGAGCAGTTCTTC. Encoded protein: CASSVGGVGGGNEQFF.

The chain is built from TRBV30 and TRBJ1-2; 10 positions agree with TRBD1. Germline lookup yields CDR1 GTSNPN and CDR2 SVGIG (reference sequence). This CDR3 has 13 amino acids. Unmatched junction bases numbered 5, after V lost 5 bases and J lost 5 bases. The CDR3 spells CAWGGDRGYGYTF. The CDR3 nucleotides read TGTGCCTGGGGGGGGGACAGGGGTTATGGCTACACCTTC.

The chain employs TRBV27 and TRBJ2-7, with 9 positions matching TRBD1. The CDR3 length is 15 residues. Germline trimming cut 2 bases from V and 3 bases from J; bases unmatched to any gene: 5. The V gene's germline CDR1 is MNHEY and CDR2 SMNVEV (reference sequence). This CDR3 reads CASSLQTGGFYEQYF. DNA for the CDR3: TGTGCCAGCAGTTTACAGACAGGGGGGTTCTACGAGCAGTACTTC.

Here the CDR3 reads CASSLWAGSGANVLTF. CDR3 nucleotides: TGCGCCAGCAGCTTGTGGGCCGGCTCTGGGGCCAACGTCCTGACTTTC. The chain recombines TRBV5-1 with TRBJ2-6; D is uncertain. Germline V gene data show CDR1 as SGHRS and CDR2 as YFSETQ. V lost 1 base and J 0 bases, leaving 8 bases between the germline ends. This CDR3 is 16 amino acids long.

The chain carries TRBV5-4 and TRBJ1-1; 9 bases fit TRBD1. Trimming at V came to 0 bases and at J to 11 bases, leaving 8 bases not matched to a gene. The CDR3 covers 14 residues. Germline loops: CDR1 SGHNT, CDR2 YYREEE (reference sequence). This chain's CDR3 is CASSLVEGTGLAFF. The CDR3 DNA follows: TGTGCCAGCAGCTTGGTAGAAGGGACAGGGTTGGCTTTCTTT.